A single sample is the source of the 5 T cell receptor beta chains below, sequenced in a study of PD-1 blockade in mismatch repair-deficient tumors. Clones were read by immunoSEQ multiplex PCR, and TCRdb kept only the in-frame ones, dropping some. The table lists some 66,000 clones, about 91% of them singletons. The input for sequencing was peripheral blood, taken 52 weeks after starting pembrolizumab. Receptor source: an adult with mismatch repair-deficient cancer.

This chain uses TRBV19 with TRBJ2-7; 8 bases line up with TRBD2. CDR1 and CDR2 from the germline V gene are LNHDA and SQIVND (reference sequence). There are 17 residues in the CDR3. J lost 0 bases, V lost 1 base, and 8 bases had no gene match. CDR3: CASSIGLAGIDSYEQYF. CDR3 nucleotide sequence: TGTGCCAGTAGTATAGGCCTAGCGGGTATCGACTCCTACGAGCAGTACTTC.

This chain connects TRBV6-1 to TRBJ2-7, with D perhaps being TRBD1 or TRBD2 (5 bases each). Germline values: CDR1 MNHNS, CDR2 SASEGT. The CDR3 has 13 amino acids. The V gene lost 8 bases and the J gene lost 5 bases, with 16 bases spanning the gap. The CDR3 region has the DNA TGTGCCAGCTCAGCACGGGGCTTTCACGAGCAGTACTTC. Translation: CASSARGFHEQYF.

CDR3 sequence reads: CASSQVPGLDFYNEQFF. Written as DNA, the CDR3 is TGTGCCAGCAGCCAAGTGCCGGGACTAGATTTCTACAATGAGCAGTTCTTC. The chain employs TRBV4-2 and TRBJ2-1; TRBD2 matches at 8 bases. The V gene end was trimmed by 1 base and the J gene end by 3 bases; junction bases not matched to a gene: 8. CDR3 size: 17 residues. The germline gives CDR1 LGHNA, CDR2 YNFKEQ.

The rearrangement joins TRBV27 to TRBJ2-4; a weak D match, TRBD2 (6 bases). The germline V and J ends were trimmed by 2 bases and 14 bases, with 10 bases remaining between them. This CDR3 contains 11 residues. Per the germline V gene, CDR1 is MNHEY and CDR2 is SMNVEV (reference sequence). Here the CDR3 reads CASSLRGKEYF. CDR3 in DNA: TGTGCCAGCAGTTTACGGGGGAAAGAGTACTTC.

Of note for this clone: A junction end diverges from the germline sequence, so it may reflect a read error. The chain joins TRBV5-5 to TRBJ2-7, with D unresolved. This CDR3 has 16 residues. Germline loops: CDR1 SGHKS, CDR2 YYEKEE (reference sequence). The CDR3 nucleotides read TGTGCCAGCAGCTTGAGGGCACCGAACCCTGCATGGTATGGTGACTTC. Translating it yields CASSLRAPNPAWYGDF.